The T cell receptor (beta chain) under discussion was sequenced for a study of TIL therapy for anti-PD-1-resistant metastatic lung cancer. Study overall: Median patient age was 54, ranging roughly 38-75 years.

Time point given: pre-treatment sample, taken before nivolumab and TIL therapy. The libraries were made with immunoSEQ v3. TCRdb's copy holds only in-frame clones and misses some; the assay was immunoSEQ multiplex PCR. The table records around 33,000 clones, 74% of them present only once. CDR1 SGHRS and CDR2 YFSETQ come from the germline V gene. CDR3 length equals 13 residues. The junction had 1 base not matched to a gene; V was cut back by 3 bases and J by 4 bases. The input for sequencing was blood, taken at baseline. This chain connects TRBV5-1 to TRBJ1-1; 9 bases agree with TRBD1. This clonotype was sampled from a woman aged 25-80 years with non-small cell lung cancer. This CDR3 is CASSSDRGTEAFF. The CDR3, as DNA: TGCGCCAGCAGCTCGGACAGGGGCACTGAAGCTTTCTTT.